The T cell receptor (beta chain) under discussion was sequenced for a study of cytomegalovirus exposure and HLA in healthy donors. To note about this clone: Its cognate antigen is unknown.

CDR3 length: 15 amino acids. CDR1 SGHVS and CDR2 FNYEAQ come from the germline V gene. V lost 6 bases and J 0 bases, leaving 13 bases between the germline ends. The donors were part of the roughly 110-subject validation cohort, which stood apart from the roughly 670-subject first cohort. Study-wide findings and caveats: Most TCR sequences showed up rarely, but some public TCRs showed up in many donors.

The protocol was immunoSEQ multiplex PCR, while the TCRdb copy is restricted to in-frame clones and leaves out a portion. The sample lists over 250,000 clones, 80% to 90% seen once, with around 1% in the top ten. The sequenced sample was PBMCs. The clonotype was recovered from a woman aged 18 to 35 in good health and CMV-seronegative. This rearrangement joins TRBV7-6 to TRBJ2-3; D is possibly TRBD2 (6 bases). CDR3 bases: TGTGCCAGCAGTCTTAGCGGAACTAGCACAGATACGCAGTATTTT. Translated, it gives CASSLSGTSTDTQYF.